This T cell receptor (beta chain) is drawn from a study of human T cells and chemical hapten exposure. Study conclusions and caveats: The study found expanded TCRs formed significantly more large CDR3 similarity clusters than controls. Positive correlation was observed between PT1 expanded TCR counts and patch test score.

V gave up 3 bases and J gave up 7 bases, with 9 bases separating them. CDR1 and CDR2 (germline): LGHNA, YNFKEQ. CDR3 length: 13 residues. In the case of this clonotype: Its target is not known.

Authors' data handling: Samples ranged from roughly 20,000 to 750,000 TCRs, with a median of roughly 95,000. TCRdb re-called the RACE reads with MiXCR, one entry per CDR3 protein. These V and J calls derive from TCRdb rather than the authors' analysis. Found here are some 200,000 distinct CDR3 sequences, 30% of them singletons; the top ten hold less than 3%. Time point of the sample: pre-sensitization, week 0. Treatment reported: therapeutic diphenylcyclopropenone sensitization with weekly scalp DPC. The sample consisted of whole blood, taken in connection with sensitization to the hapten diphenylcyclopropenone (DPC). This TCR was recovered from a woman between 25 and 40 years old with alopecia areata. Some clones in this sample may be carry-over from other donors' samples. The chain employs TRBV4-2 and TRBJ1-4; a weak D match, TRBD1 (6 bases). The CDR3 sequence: CASSHNRAEKLFF. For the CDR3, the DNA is TGTGCCAGCAGCCACAACAGGGCTGAAAAACTGTTTTTT.